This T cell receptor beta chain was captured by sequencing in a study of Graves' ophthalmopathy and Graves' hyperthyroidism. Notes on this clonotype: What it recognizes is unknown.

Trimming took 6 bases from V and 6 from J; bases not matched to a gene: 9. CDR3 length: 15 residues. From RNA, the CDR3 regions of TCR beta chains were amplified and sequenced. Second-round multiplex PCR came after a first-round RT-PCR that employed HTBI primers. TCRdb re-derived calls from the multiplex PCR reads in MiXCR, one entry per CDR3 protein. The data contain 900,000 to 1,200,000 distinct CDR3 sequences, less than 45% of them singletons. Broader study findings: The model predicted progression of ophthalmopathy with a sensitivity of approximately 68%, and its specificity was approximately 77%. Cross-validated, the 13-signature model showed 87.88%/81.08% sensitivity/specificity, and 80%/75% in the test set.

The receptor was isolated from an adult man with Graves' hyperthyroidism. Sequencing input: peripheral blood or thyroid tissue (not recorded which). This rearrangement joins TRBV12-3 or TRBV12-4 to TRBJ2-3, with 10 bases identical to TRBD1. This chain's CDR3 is CASRDPGQGMDTQYF. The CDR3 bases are TGTGCCAGCAGGGACCCGGGACAGGGGATGGATACGCAGTATTTT.